This T cell receptor (beta chain) was found in a study of low-dose radiotherapy and immunotherapy resistance in tumors. Overall study: Patients were treated with intravenous nivolumab at 240 mg every two weeks and were also dosed with ipilimumab at 1 mg/kg every six weeks. Administration of intravenous cyclophosphamide at 200 mg/m2 took place every two weeks, one day before radiation and immunotherapy. Daily intake of oral aspirin 300 mg by patients lasted four cycles and began on cycle 1 day 1.

As for time point: before trial treatment. Low-dose radiotherapy, low-dose cyclophosphamide, aspirin, ipilimumab and nivolumab were all given to the donors. TRAV- and TRBV-specific primers were used for first-strand cDNA, which covered alpha and beta chains. With a constant-region primer and a V-primer adapter, TCRs were subjected to roughly 20 PCR cycles of amplification. TCRdb independently ran MiXCR on the reads; one entry per CDR3 protein. The sample has tens of thousands of distinct CDR3 sequences, about 23% seen once. The ends were cut back, 2 bases at V and 7 bases at J, with 17 bases in the middle. The germline V gene has CDR1 LNHNV and CDR2 YYDKDF (reference sequence). The CDR3 has 15 amino acids.

V and J are TRBV15 and TRBJ1-2; tentatively, D is TRBD1 (5 bases). Sequences were derived from PBMCs, sampled before treatment. The sequence was collected from a male donor with prostate cancer. The CDR3 is CATSRWGGTDGGYTF. The CDR3 coding sequence is TGTGCCACCAGCAGATGGGGGGGGACTGACGGTGGCTACACCTTC. Full variable domain (missing parts from reference TRBV15 and TRBJ1-2): DAMVIQNPRYQVTQFGKPVTLSCSQTLNHNVMYWYQQKSSQAPKLLFHYYDKDFNNEADTPDNFQSRRPNTSFCFLDIRSPGLGDTAMYLCATSRWGGTDGGYTFGSGTRLTVV.